Listed here are 22 T cell receptor beta chains from one sample, sequenced in a study of T cell changes during pregnancy in multiple sclerosis. Libraries were prepared by immunoSEQ multiplex PCR; TCRdb keeps only in-frame clonotypes and omits some of them. The sample lists tens of thousands of clones, roughly 89% occurring once. Specimen: peripheral blood, collected in the second trimester of pregnancy. These receptors were obtained from a female donor with multiple sclerosis, enrolled in a pregnancy study.

This clone is a singleton in its sample. The chain has TRBV19 and TRBJ2-3, with D possibly being TRBD1 (6 bases). CDR1 and CDR2 from the germline V gene are LNHDA and SQIVND (reference sequence). The V and J ends lost 3 bases and 7 bases respectively, with 11 bases between them. The CDR3 spans 13 residues. CDR3 region: CASSIEGTNTQYF. DNA of the CDR3: TGTGCCAGTAGTATCGAGGGGACAAATACGCAGTATTTT.

The rearrangement links TRBV30 to TRBJ2-5, with D maybe TRBD1 (6 bases). Germline CDR1 reads GTSNPN; CDR2 reads SVGIG (reference sequence). The CDR3 is made up of 13 amino acids. V was pared by 3 bases and J by 4 bases, with 12 bases between. CDR3 DNA sequence: TGTGCCTGGAGGAGGGGGTTCCCAGAGACCCAGTACTTC. It translates to CAWRRGFPETQYF. Full variable domain (outside the CDR3, taken from reference TRBV30 and TRBJ2-5): SQTIHQWPATLVQPVGSPLSLECTVEGTSNPNLYWYRQAAGRGLQLLFYSVGIGQISSEVPQNLSASRPQDRQFILSSKKLLLSDSGFYLCAWRRGFPETQYFGPGTRLLVL.

A single count supports this clone. The chain carries TRBV7-8 and TRBJ2-2, with D possibly being TRBD1 (5 bases). CDR1 is SGHVS and CDR2 is FQNEAQ in the germline V gene. CDR3 length: 17 amino acids. The ends were cut back, 5 bases at V and 5 bases at J, with 21 bases in the middle. CDR3 in amino acids: CASSPGAQGKRTGELFF. In nucleotides, the CDR3 is TGTGCCAGCAGCCCTGGAGCCCAGGGAAAACGGACCGGGGAGCTGTTTTTT.

As DNA, the CDR3 is TGTGCCAGCAGGAGCGACGGATCCTATGGCTACACCTTC. It specifies CASRSDGSYGYTF. This rearrangement joins TRBV7-9 to TRBJ1-2; no firm D call. The CDR3 consists of 13 residues. V gave up 6 bases and J gave up 4 bases, with 12 bases separating them. The germline V gene has CDR1 SEHNR and CDR2 FQNEAQ (reference sequence).

The chain has TRBV7-2 and TRBJ2-2, with no clear D. Germline V gene data show CDR1 as SGHTA and CDR2 as FQGNSA. The length of the CDR3 is 14 residues. Trimming removed 2 bases at V and 5 bases at J, with 9 bases between. This chain's CDR3 is CASSLPLGTGELFF. CDR3 bases: TGTGCCAGCAGCTTACCCCTAGGTACCGGGGAGCTGTTTTTT. Using reference TRBV7-2 and TRBJ2-2 for the parts outside the CDR3, the full variable domain is GAGVSQSPSNKVTEKGKDVELRCDPISGHTALYWYRQSLGQGLEFLIYFQGNSAPDKSGLPSDRFSAERTGGSVSTLTIQRTQQEDSAVYLCASSLPLGTGELFFGEGSRLTVL.

The CDR3 loop reads CASSDLAYRGETQYF. DNA for the CDR3: TGTGCCAGCAGCGACCTAGCGTATCGAGGAGAGACCCAGTACTTC. This chain uses TRBV6-1 with TRBJ2-5; TRBD2 might be the D (6 bases). This CDR3 comprises 15 residues. CDR1 is MNHNS and CDR2 is SASEGT in the germline V gene. V lost 6 bases, J lost 4 bases, and 18 bases lay in between.

The chain has TRBV30 and TRBJ2-7; maybe TRBD2 (6 bases). With 4 bases removed from V and 7 bases from J, the gap between germline ends came to 14 bases. The length of the CDR3 is 12 residues. Germline V gene data show CDR1 as GTSNPN and CDR2 as SVGIG (reference sequence). CDR3 loop: CAWNVGGIEQYF. In DNA form, the CDR3 reads TGTGCCTGGAATGTTGGCGGGATTGAGCAGTACTTC. The variable domain in full, completed from reference TRBV30 and TRBJ2-7, reads SQTIHQWPATLVQPVGSPLSLECTVEGTSNPNLYWYRQAAGRGLQLLFYSVGIGQISSEVPQNLSASRPQDRQFILSSKKLLLSDSGFYLCAWNVGGIEQYFGPGTRLTVT.

V is TRBV4-3 and J is TRBJ2-7, with 7 bases matching TRBD2. The CDR3 covers 14 residues. Trimming removed 0 bases from V and 6 bases from J; junction bases left unmatched: 5. CDR1 and CDR2 from the germline V gene are LGHNA and YSLEER. CDR3 nucleotide sequence: TGCGCCAGCAGCCAAGAGTGGGAGGGCCGCGAGCAGTACTTC. Protein: CASSQEWEGREQYF.

The chain links TRBV4-2 to TRBJ2-7, with D possibly being TRBD2 (6 bases). This CDR3 spans 15 amino acids. CDR1 is LGHNA and CDR2 is YNFKEQ in the germline V gene. Trimming left V 0 bases short and J 0 bases short, with 9 bases between. The CDR3 nucleotides are TGTGCCAGCAGCCAAGAGGCCGGGAGCTCCTACGAGCAGTACTTC. It codes for CASSQEAGSSYEQYF.

The chain employs TRBV11-1 and TRBJ2-1; D is undetermined. The CDR3 loop spans 14 amino acids. With 5 bases removed from V and 2 bases from J, the gap between germline ends came to 10 bases. Germline V gives CDR1 SGHAT, CDR2 FQDESV (reference sequence). The CDR3, as DNA: TGTGCCAGCAGCCCCGGGTTCCCCTACAATGAGCAGTTCTTC. This gives the protein CASSPGFPYNEQFF.

The CDR3 protein is CASRRRGLRSYGYTF. The CDR3 nucleotides are TGTGCCAGCAGGCGCAGGGGGCTCCGGAGCTATGGCTACACCTTC. The V call is TRBV6-5, the J call TRBJ1-2, with 8 positions matching TRBD1. V shed 6 bases, J shed 4 bases, and the junction held 10 bases outside the gene matches. CDR1 is MNHEY and CDR2 is SVGAGI in the germline V gene. The CDR3 totals 15 residues.

As DNA, the CDR3 is TGTGCCTGGAGTGTTTGGCAGGGCACAGATACGCAGTATTTT. It specifies CAWSVWQGTDTQYF. The V gene is TRBV30, the J gene TRBJ2-3; D not resolved. CDR1 and CDR2 from the germline V gene are GTSNPN and SVGIG (reference sequence). Between the trimmed V and J ends, which lost 0 bases and 1 base, there was a span of 8 bases. The CDR3 covers 14 residues.

This chain connects TRBV7-2 to TRBJ2-3; 13 nucleotides align to TRBD2. CDR3 length equals 17 residues. The V and J ends lost 2 bases and 6 bases, in that order; junction bases with no gene match: 8. The germline gives CDR1 SGHTA, CDR2 FQGNSA. The CDR3 nucleotides read TGTGCCAGCAGCTTAAAGGCCGGACTAGCGGGAGCGGATACGCAGTATTTT. As protein: CASSLKAGLAGADTQYF.

The chain employs TRBV9 and TRBJ2-5, with TRBD1 identical over 11 bases. This CDR3 region has 16 residues. Germline V lookup: CDR1 SGDLS, CDR2 YYNGEE. Trimming cost V 3 bases and J 5 bases; bases outside gene matches: 9. The CDR3 region has the DNA TGTGCCAGCAGCGGAGGGGGGACAGGGGGTTTGGAGACCCAGTACTTC. Residues: CASSGGGTGGLETQYF.

J is TRBJ2-1 and V is TRBV29-1, with D perhaps TRBD1 (6 bases). Between the trimmed V and J ends, which lost 4 bases and 4 bases, there was a span of 20 bases. The V gene's germline CDR1 is SQVTM and CDR2 ANQGSEA. CDR3 size: 16 residues. CDR3 sequence reads: CSVVKQPGQQYNEQFF. The CDR3 nucleotides read TGCAGCGTTGTGAAACAACCCGGACAGCAGTACAATGAGCAGTTCTTC.

This clone was seen a single time. The rearrangement joins TRBV7-3 to TRBJ2-1; D possibly corresponds to TRBD1 (5 bases). The CDR3 sequence is 13 residues long. Germline assignment: CDR1 SGHTA and CDR2 FQGTGA. V lost 5 bases and J lost 6, with 11 bases in between. CDR3 bases: TGTGCCAGCAGCAGGGGTCCCGGCAATGAGCAGTTCTTC. The encoded protein is CASSRGPGNEQFF.

V and J are TRBV5-4 and TRBJ2-1, with D possibly matching TRBD2 (5 bases). This CDR3 is 16 amino acids long. V was trimmed by 0 bases and J by 5 bases, leaving 15 bases between them. The germline gives CDR1 SGHNT, CDR2 YYREEE (reference sequence). The CDR3 coding sequence is TGTGCCAGCAGCTTGGGAGGGAGCGCCCCCAACAATGAGCAGTTCTTC. Its protein is CASSLGGSAPNNEQFF.

This clone is labeled medium-sized. The genes are TRBV21-1 and TRBJ1-2; the tabulated D call, TRBD1, remains unverified against the DNA. TRBV21-1 is recorded as a pseudogene. The CDR3 extends over 14 amino acids. The CDR3 sequence is CASSKEGHNYGYTF. For the CDR3, the DNA is TGTGCCAGCAGCAAAGAGGGACATAACTATGGCTACACCTTC.

The V call is TRBV7-6, the J call TRBJ2-1; D not resolved. Looked up from germline, CDR1 is SGHVS and CDR2 is FNYEAQ. The CDR3 runs 17 residues. V lost 0 bases and J 0 bases, leaving 12 bases between the germline ends. CDR3 bases: TGTGCCAGCAGCTTAGCCCAAGCTGCTAGCTCCTACAATGAGCAGTTCTTC. Amino acids: CASSLAQAASSYNEQFF.

CDR3 loop: CASSLEAGYTF. The CDR3 bases are TGTGCCAGCAGCTTGGAAGCTGGCTACACCTTC. The chain combines TRBV5-6 with TRBJ1-2; D gene uncertain. V lost 0 bases to trimming and J lost 7 bases, with 4 bases between them. The CDR3 is 11 amino acids. CDR1 SGHDT and CDR2 YYEEEE come from the germline V gene.

The DNA of the CDR3 is TGTGCCAGCTCCGGGACAAGGGTTCCCTACGAGCAGTACTTC. This codes for CASSGTRVPYEQYF. The V and J genes are TRBV27 and TRBJ2-7; D possibly corresponds to TRBD1 (6 bases). This CDR3 spans 14 amino acids. V lost 8 bases and J 2 bases, leaving 16 bases between the germline ends. CDR1 is MNHEY and CDR2 is SMNVEV in the germline V gene (reference sequence).

The gene calls are TRBV7-8 and TRBJ1-1, with D tentatively TRBD1 (5 bases). CDR3 length: 13 residues. Trimming took off 5 bases at V and 1 base at J, with 8 bases between the two ends. Germline V lookup: CDR1 SGHVS, CDR2 FQNEAQ. This CDR3 is CASSAGKNTEAFF. The CDR3 DNA reads TGTGCCAGCAGCGCAGGGAAGAACACTGAAGCTTTCTTT.